The source of this T cell receptor (beta chain) is a study of response to subunit inactivated influenza vaccine. Whole-study findings and limits: New T cells are recruited in small numbers by each seasonal influenza vaccination, according to the authors' suggestion.

The CDR3 is 12 residues long. Trimming shortened V by 5 bases and J by 4 bases, and 3 bases separated the two germline ends. One entry per CDR3 protein, called by TCRdb with MiXCR from the RT-PCR reads. The sample records about 650,000 distinct CDR3 sequences, around 14% being singletons. This clonotype was counted between two and nine times. Its cognate antigen is unknown. The input for sequencing was PBMCs from blood, taken roughly 13 days after vaccination. The chain links TRBV12-3 or TRBV12-4 to TRBJ2-6; unclear D gene. The TCR sequence derives from a man over 45 who received an inactivated influenza vaccine. The CDR3: CASSVGANVLTF. The CDR3 DNA follows: TGTGCCAGCAGTGTGGGGGCCAACGTCCTGACTTTC.